This record covers a single TCR beta chain. Its antigen is not identified. One end of the junction does not line up with germline, which may come from a read error. TCRbeta libraries were built with three rounds of nested PCR, modified from ARM-PCR. One entry per CDR3 protein results from TCRdb running MiXCR on the multiplex PCR reads. The sample carries more than 85,000 distinct CDR3 sequences, approximately 65% recorded once. The data are from a study of tumor and adjacent non-tumor tissue in lung cancer. Study-wide points: Tumor tissue had significantly higher TCR diversity than normal lung. In normal lung, the top 100 clones were significantly more dominant than in tumor. Shorter survival was associated with higher TCR diversity in tumors.

CDR3 length equals 15 residues. Germline CDR1 and CDR2: DFQATT and SNEGSKA (reference sequence). RNA was extracted from bulk tissue without any cell sorting. More than 3 cm separated this lung sample from the edge of the tumor. Specimen: distant non-tumor lung tissue. The sequence was collected from a man aged 25 to 40 with non-small cell lung cancer. This chain links TRBV20-1 with TRBJ1-5; 9 bases align to TRBD1. The J call may be mistaken, given a closer DNA end match to TRBJ2-3. DNA for the CDR3: TGCGGTGCCGGGGACAGGGTGAAGGGCAATCAGCCCCAGTATTTT. Protein product: CGAGDRVKGNQPQYF.